A single sample gave rise to the 15 T cell receptor beta chains below, sequenced in a study of glioma-infiltrating T cells after dendritic cell vaccination. The table came from immunoSEQ multiplex PCR; TCRdb's copy has only in-frame clones and leaves some out. The sample carries over 90,000 clones, about 83% recorded once. Source: blood, taken before dendritic cell vaccination. Source of these receptors: a human donor with glioblastoma.

This rearrangement joins TRBV7-8 to TRBJ2-3, with a possible D match to TRBD2 (7 bases). V gave up 3 bases and J gave up 2 bases, with 9 bases separating them. Germline V gene sequence: CDR1 SGHVS, CDR2 FQNEAQ. The CDR3 is 14 residues long. The chain's CDR3 is CASSLGGATDTQYF. The CDR3 DNA follows: TGTGCCAGCAGCTTGGGGGGGGCCACAGATACGCAGTATTTT. Filled out from reference TRBV7-8 and TRBJ2-3, the complete variable domain reads GAGVSQSPRYKVAKRGQDVALRCDPISGHVSLFWYQQALGQGPEFLTYFQNEAQLDKSGLPSDRFFAERPEGSVSTLKIQRTQQEDSAVYLCASSLGGATDTQYFGPGTRLTVL.

This clone has a single count. The chain employs TRBV4-1 and TRBJ2-2; D may be TRBD2 (6 bases). CDR3 length equals 17 residues. Between the trimmed V and J ends, which lost 7 bases and 8 bases, there was a span of 26 bases. Germline assignment: CDR1 MGHRA and CDR2 YSYEKL. CDR3 amino acids: CASKPDQEGAWSGELFF. CDR3 DNA: TGCGCCAGCAAGCCCGACCAGGAGGGCGCATGGTCTGGGGAGCTGTTTTTT.

The chain has TRBV20-1 and TRBJ2-7; 11 positions match TRBD2. CDR1 and CDR2 (germline): DFQATT, SNEGSKA (reference sequence). J was trimmed by 12 bases and V by 7 bases; bases with no gene match: 8. The CDR3 is 11 residues long. DNA of the CDR3: TGCAGTGTAGGTAGCGGGGGGGCGGCGTACTTC. Translation gives CSVGSGGAAYF.

The gene calls are TRBV7-2 and TRBJ1-5; 8 bases line up with TRBD1. Germline assignment: CDR1 SGHTA and CDR2 FQGNSA. The CDR3 loop spans 15 amino acids. Losses at the gene ends were 3 bases for V and 7 bases for J; bases not matched to a gene: 8. CDR3 loop: CASSLDRDGRQPQHF. The CDR3 nucleotides are TGTGCCAGCAGCTTGGACAGGGATGGGAGGCAGCCCCAGCATTTT.

V usage is TRBV7-9 and J usage is TRBJ2-3; TRBD1 matches 7 bases. The CDR3 spans 15 residues. Trimming cost V 2 bases and J 0 bases; bases outside gene matches: 2. Germline CDR1 SEHNR, CDR2 FQNEAQ (reference sequence). CDR3 protein: CASSLRTGSTDTQYF. The CDR3 DNA reads as TGTGCCAGCAGCTTAAGGACAGGTAGCACAGATACGCAGTATTTT.

This clone was found a few times. The chain uses TRBV28 and TRBJ1-1; no clear D gene. This CDR3 spans 18 amino acids. In germline, CDR1 is MDHEN, CDR2 SYDVKM. Trimming stripped 2 bases from V and 4 bases from J, with 23 bases between. The CDR3 is CASSLRYTGRQIPTEAFF. CDR3 bases: TGTGCCAGCAGTTTAAGGTATACGGGAAGGCAGATCCCCACTGAAGCTTTCTTT. The whole variable domain, filled in from reference TRBV28 and TRBJ1-1, reads DVKVTQSSRYLVKRTGEKVFLECVQDMDHENMFWYRQDPGLGLRLIYFSYDVKMKEKGDIPEGYSVSREKKERFSLILESASTNQTSMYLCASSLRYTGRQIPTEAFFGQGTRLTVV.

The CDR3 DNA sequence: TGTGCCAGCAAGCTAGACGACAGGAACACTGAAGCTTTCTTT. Its translation: CASKLDDRNTEAFF. V gene TRBV7-2 combines with J gene TRBJ1-1, with D possibly being TRBD1 (5 bases). V was pared by 7 bases and J by 1 base, with 13 bases between. Germline CDR1 and CDR2: SGHTA and FQGNSA. CDR3 length equals 14 residues.

The chain couples TRBV4-2 to TRBJ2-3; D call uncertain. There are 14 residues in the CDR3. The V end was cut by 1 base, the J end by 3 bases, with 8 bases between. Germline CDR1 LGHNA, CDR2 YNFKEQ. CDR3 DNA sequence: TGTGCCAGCAGCCAAGTGAGTGCTACAGATACGCAGTATTTT. Translating it yields CASSQVSATDTQYF.

The chain couples TRBV7-9 to TRBJ2-7, with D possibly TRBD2 on 7 matching bases. The CDR3 runs to 14 residues. The ends were cut back, 5 bases at V and 7 bases at J, with 18 bases in the middle. CDR1 and CDR2 (germline): SEHNR, FQNEAQ (reference sequence). CDR3 sequence reads: CASSPKGGVLEQYF. As DNA, the CDR3 is TGTGCCAGCAGCCCTAAGGGGGGGGTATTAGAGCAGTACTTC.

V usage is TRBV7-9 and J usage is TRBJ1-2, with D hard to call. CDR1 and CDR2 from the germline V gene are SEHNR and FQNEAQ (reference sequence). The V end lost 1 base, the J end lost 5 bases, and 8 bases lay between the germline ends. The CDR3 sequence is 13 residues long. CDR3 sequence (DNA): TGTGCCAGCAGCTTAGGTCACGGGTATGGCTACACCTTC. Encoded protein: CASSLGHGYGYTF.

V usage is TRBV7-2 and J usage is TRBJ1-6, with D perhaps matching TRBD1 (6 bases). The CDR3 runs 15 residues. In germline, CDR1 is SGHTA, CDR2 FQGNSA. Trimming stripped 5 bases from V and 7 bases from J, with 15 bases between. The DNA for the CDR3 is TGTGCCAGCAGCATCCGGGCAGGGGAGAATTCACCCCTCCACTTT. Protein sequence: CASSIRAGENSPLHF.

This chain uses TRBV6-1 with TRBJ2-7; D is unresolved. There are 13 residues in the CDR3. The germline V gene encodes CDR1 MNHNS and CDR2 SASEGT. The V end lost 2 bases, the J end lost 0 bases, and 5 bases lay between the germline ends. The CDR3 DNA sequence: TGTGCCAGCAGTGAACTATCCTCCTACGAGCAGTACTTC. It codes for CASSELSSYEQYF.

The chain employs TRBV5-8 and TRBJ2-7; 10 bases match TRBD1. This CDR3 is built from 14 residues. Germline-derived CDR1 and CDR2 are SGHTS and YDEGEE. With V trimmed by 7 bases and J by 7 bases, 11 bases remained unmatched. The CDR3 region has the DNA TGTGCCAGCTCTGGGGACAGGGGTCGGGGGGAGCAGTACTTC. It specifies CASSGDRGRGEQYF.

This clone appeared a single time. The rearrangement joins TRBV4-3 to TRBJ2-7, with 8 bases fitting TRBD1. The germline V gene encodes CDR1 LGHNA and CDR2 YSLEER. The CDR3 extends over 16 amino acids. Trimming cost V 3 bases and J 5 bases; bases outside gene matches: 12. The CDR3 DNA reads as TGCGCCAGCAGCCACCCTGCGCGGACAGGGCGCAACGAGCAGTACTTC. This sequence encodes CASSHPARTGRNEQYF.

The chain uses TRBV18 and TRBJ1-1, with D possibly TRBD1 on 5 matching bases. This CDR3 has 17 residues. V gave up 1 base and J gave up 3 bases, with 18 bases separating them. CDR1 and CDR2 (germline): KGHSH, LQKENI. This chain's CDR3 is CASSPLLSAGRDTEAFF. CDR3 nucleotide sequence: TGTGCCAGCTCACCACTATTATCGGCAGGGAGGGACACTGAAGCTTTCTTT. The full variable domain, with the rest looked up from reference TRBV18 and TRBJ1-1, is NAGVMQNPRHLVRRRGQEARLRCSPMKGHSHVYWYRQLPEEGLKFMVYLQKENIIDESGMPKERFSAEFPKEGPSILRIQQVVRGDSAAYFCASSPLLSAGRDTEAFFGQGTRLTVV.